A selection of T cell receptor beta chains follows, all from one sample in a study of CD8 T cells in Susac syndrome. Each CDR3 protein gets one entry after TCRdb re-called the immunoSEQ multiplex PCR reads with MiXCR. Of roughly 190,000 distinct CDR3 sequences in the sample, about 95% were seen once. Sequencing was carried out using CD4+ T cells from PBMCs. The receptors stem from a human donor in good health. CDR3s include the opening cysteine and the closing phenylalanine or tryptophan. Fields, in order: J gene, clone size, D gene, V gene, CDR3 DNA, CDR3 protein. D genes are given only for firm matches. Clone size is given for some rows only: seen once, a few or many times, or a class if the clone is expanded.

TRBJ2-1 NA NA TRBV7-9 TGTGCCAGCAGCTTAGATCCCCGAGGGAGTGAGCAGTTCTTC CASSLDPRGSEQFF
TRBJ2-1 NA TRBD2 TRBV24-1 TGTGCCACGCGGACTAGCGGGAACAATGAGCAGTTCTTC CATRTSGNNEQFF
TRBJ2-7 NA TRBD1 TRBV30 TGTGCCTGGAGCCGACAGGGAAAGGACGAGCAGTACTTC CAWSRQGKDEQYF
TRBJ2-7 NA NA TRBV30 NA CAWAMGTTTSLYF
TRBJ1-5 once NA TRBV20-1 TGCAGTGCTACTGACGGAAACGATCAGCCCCAGCATTTT CSATDGNDQPQHF
TRBJ2-7 NA TRBD1 TRBV25-1 TGTGCCAGCAGGCGACAGGGTGGTATGTACGAGCAGTACTTC CASRRQGGMYEQYF
TRBJ2-7 NA NA TRBV30 TGTGCCTGGAGTGCTCTTTGGGCAGGGCCCCACGAGCAGTACTTC CAWSALWAGPHEQYF
TRBJ2-1 NA NA TRBV7-3 TGTGCCAGCAGCTTAACAGGGGGCTCCTACAATGAGCAGTTCTTC CASSLTGGSYNEQFF
TRBJ1-2 once TRBD1 TRBV3-1 TGTGCCAGCAGCCTCTTCCGGACAGGCTTTACTGGCTACACCTTC CASSLFRTGFTGYTF
TRBJ2-7 NA NA TRBV29-1 TGCAGCGTTCACCCACAGGGAACCCCCGAGCAGTACTTC CSVHPQGTPEQYF
TRBJ2-1 few NA TRBV4-3 TGCGCCAGCAGCCAAGATCGATTCACTAGAAATGAGCAGTTCTTC CASSQDRFTRNEQFF
TRBJ2-7 NA TRBD2 TRBV28 TGTGCCAGCAGTGCGACCGGGACTAATTTCTTCGAGCAGTACTTC CASSATGTNFFEQYF
TRBJ2-2 NA NA TRBV5-6 TGTGCCAGCAGCTTGGAGCGGTATACCGGGGAGCTGTTTTTT CASSLERYTGELFF
TRBJ2-3 NA TRBD2 TRBV3-1 TGTGCCAGCAGCCGCTCGGGGGGGAAGGATACGCAGTATTTT CASSRSGGKDTQYF
TRBJ2-3 NA NA TRBV6-2/TRBV6-3 TGTGCCAGCAGCAACGGGAATACGCAGTATTTT CASSNGNTQYF
TRBJ1-1 NA TRBD1 TRBV27 TGTGCCAGCAGTTTTCCACAGGGGAAGGGGAAAAACACTGAAGCTTTCTTT CASSFPQGKGKNTEAFF
TRBJ1-5 NA TRBD1 TRBV20-1 TGCAGTGCTACCACGGGACAGATTAATCAGCCCCAGCATTTT CSATTGQINQPQHF
TRBJ2-1 NA NA TRBV21-1 TGTGCCAGCAGCGAGGGAAGGGGGAGCGCTTCCCTAAGCTCCTACAATGAGCAGTTCTTC CASSEGRGSASLSSYNEQFF
TRBJ2-7 NA TRBD2 TRBV4-3 TGCGCCAGCAGCCAAGGGCCCCAGTGGAGCGGGAGGGACGAGCAGTACTTC CASSQGPQWSGRDEQYF
TRBJ1-1 NA TRBD1 TRBV29-1 TGCAGCGTTCTGACAGGGGCCACTGAAGCTTTCTTT CSVLTGATEAFF
TRBJ2-5 NA TRBD2 TRBV7-2 TGTGCCAGCAGCTTGCGGGGGATGAAAGAGACCCAGTACTTC CASSLRGMKETQYF
TRBJ1-1 NA NA TRBV2 TGTGCCAGCAGTGACCGGCGAGGGCTCACTGAAGCTTTCTTT CASSDRRGLTEAFF
TRBJ2-5 NA TRBD2 TRBV7-3 TGTGCCAGCAGCCCCCGCCGTGTAGCGGGCCAAGAGACCCAGTACTTC CASSPRRVAGQETQYF
TRBJ2-5 NA TRBD1 TRBV2 TGTGCCAGCAGTCTGGACAGGAGAAGCGAGACCCAGTACTTC CASSLDRRSETQYF
TRBJ2-7 NA TRBD2 TRBV2 TGTGCTTTAGGCGGGACTCTAGCGGGAGACTACGAGCAGTACTTC CALGGTLAGDYEQYF
TRBJ2-6 NA NA TRBV9 TGTGCCAGCAGCCGACTTTTGGCCAACGTCCTGACTTTC CASSRLLANVLTF
TRBJ1-2 once NA TRBV27 TGTGCCAGCAGCCCGAACCGGGGCTTTGGCTACACCTTC CASSPNRGFGYTF
TRBJ1-2 NA NA TRBV29-1 TGCAGCGCTAATAACCCGGACAGCTACACCTTC CSANNPDSYTF
TRBJ2-3 NA TRBD2 TRBV12-3/TRBV12-4 TGTGCCAGCACTATGGGACTAGCGGGGAATACAGATACGCAGTATTTT CASTMGLAGNTDTQYF